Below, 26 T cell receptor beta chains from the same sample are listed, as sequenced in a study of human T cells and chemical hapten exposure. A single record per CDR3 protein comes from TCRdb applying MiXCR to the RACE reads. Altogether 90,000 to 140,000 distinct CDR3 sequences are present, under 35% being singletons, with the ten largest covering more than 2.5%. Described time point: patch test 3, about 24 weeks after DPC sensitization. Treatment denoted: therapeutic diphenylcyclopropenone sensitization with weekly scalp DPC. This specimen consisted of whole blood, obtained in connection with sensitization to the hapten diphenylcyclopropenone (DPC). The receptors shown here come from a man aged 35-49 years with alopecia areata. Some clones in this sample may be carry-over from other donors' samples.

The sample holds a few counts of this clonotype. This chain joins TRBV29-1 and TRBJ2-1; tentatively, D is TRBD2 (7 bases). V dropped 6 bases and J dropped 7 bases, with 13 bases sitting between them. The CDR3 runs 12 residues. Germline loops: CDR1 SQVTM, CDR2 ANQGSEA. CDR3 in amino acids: CSVVRGANEQFF. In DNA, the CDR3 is TGCAGCGTGGTCCGGGGGGCTAATGAGCAGTTCTTC.

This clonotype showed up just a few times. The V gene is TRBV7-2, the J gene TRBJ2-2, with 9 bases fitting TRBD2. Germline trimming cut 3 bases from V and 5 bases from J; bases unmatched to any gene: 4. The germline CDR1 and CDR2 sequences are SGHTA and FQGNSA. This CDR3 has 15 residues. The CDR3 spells CASSLSGRMTGELFF. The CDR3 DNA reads TGTGCCAGCAGCTTGAGCGGGAGGATGACCGGGGAGCTGTTTTTT.

The CDR3 bases are TGCGCCAGCAGCCAACTAGCGGGAGCTATCTACGAGCAGTACTTC. Its protein product is CASSQLAGAIYEQYF. The chain combines TRBV4-3 with TRBJ2-7; 10 nucleotides line up with TRBD2. The CDR3 has 15 residues. V dropped 2 bases and J dropped 3; count of bases not matched to a gene: 4. Germline V gives CDR1 LGHNA, CDR2 YSLEER.

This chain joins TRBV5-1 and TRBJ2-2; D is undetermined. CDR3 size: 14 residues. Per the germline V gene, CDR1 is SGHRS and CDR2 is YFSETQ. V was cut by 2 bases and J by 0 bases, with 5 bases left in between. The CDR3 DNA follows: TGCGCCAGCAGCTTTGGCTCGAACACCGGGGAGCTGTTTTTT. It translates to CASSFGSNTGELFF.

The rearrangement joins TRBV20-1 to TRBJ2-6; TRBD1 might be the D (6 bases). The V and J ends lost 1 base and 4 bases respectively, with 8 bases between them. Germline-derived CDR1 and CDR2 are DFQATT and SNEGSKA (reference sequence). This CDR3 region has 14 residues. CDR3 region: CSARAGTGANVLTF. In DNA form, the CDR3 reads TGCAGTGCTAGAGCCGGGACAGGGGCCAACGTCCTGACTTTC.

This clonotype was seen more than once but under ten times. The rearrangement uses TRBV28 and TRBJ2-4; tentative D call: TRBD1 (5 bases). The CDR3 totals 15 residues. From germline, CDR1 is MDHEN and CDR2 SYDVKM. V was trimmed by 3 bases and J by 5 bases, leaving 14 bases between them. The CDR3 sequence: CASSFRSRAQNIQYF. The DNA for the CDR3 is TGTGCCAGCAGTTTCCGGAGCAGGGCGCAAAACATTCAGTACTTC.

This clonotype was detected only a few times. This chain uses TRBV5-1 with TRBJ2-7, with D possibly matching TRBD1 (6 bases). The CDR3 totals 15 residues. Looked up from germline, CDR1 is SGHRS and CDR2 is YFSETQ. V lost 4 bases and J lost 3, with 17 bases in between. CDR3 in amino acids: CASSPGDHPDYEQYF. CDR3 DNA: TGCGCCAGCAGCCCAGGGGACCACCCCGACTACGAGCAGTACTTC.

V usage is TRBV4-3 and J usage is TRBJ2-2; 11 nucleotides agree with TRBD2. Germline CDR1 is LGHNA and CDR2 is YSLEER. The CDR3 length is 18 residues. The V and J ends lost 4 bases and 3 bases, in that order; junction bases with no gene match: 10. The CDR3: CASSLLAGDIWDTGELFF. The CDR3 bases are TGCGCCAGCAGCCTACTAGCGGGAGATATATGGGACACCGGGGAGCTGTTTTTT.

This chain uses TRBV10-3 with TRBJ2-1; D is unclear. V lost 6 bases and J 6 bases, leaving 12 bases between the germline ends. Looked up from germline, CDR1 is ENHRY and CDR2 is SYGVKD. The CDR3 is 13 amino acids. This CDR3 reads CAISSGPGNEQFF. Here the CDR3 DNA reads TGTGCCATCAGCAGTGGGCCCGGCAATGAGCAGTTCTTC.

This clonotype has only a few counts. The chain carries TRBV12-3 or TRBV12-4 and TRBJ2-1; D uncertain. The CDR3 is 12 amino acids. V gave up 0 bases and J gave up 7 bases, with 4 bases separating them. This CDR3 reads CASSLARNEQFF. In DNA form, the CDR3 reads TGTGCCAGCAGTTTAGCCCGGAATGAGCAGTTCTTC.

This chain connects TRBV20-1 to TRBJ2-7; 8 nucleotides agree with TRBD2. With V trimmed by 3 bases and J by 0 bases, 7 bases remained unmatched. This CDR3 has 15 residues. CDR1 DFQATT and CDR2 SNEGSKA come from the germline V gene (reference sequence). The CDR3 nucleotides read TGCAGTGCTAGCTCTAGCGGGCCCCTCTCCTACGAGCAGTACTTC. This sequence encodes CSASSSGPLSYEQYF.

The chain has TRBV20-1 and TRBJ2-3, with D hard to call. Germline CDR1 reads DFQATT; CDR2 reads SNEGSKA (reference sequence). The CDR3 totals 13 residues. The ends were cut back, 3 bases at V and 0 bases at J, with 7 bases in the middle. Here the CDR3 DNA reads TGCAGTGCTAGTACCGGGAGCACAGATACGCAGTATTTT. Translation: CSASTGSTDTQYF.

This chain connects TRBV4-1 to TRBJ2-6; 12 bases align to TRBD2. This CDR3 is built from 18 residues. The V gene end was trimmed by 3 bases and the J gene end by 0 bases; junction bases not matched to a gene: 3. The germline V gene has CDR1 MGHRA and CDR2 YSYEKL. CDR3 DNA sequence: TGCGCCAGCAGCCACTGGACTAGCGGGACCTCTGGGGCCAACGTCCTGACTTTC. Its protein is CASSHWTSGTSGANVLTF.

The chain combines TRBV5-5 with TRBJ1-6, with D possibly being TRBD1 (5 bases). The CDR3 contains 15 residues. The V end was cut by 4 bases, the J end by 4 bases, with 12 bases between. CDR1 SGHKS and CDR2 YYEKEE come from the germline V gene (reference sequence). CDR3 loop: CASSQGRVYNSPLHF. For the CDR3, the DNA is TGTGCCAGCAGCCAGGGACGGGTATATAATTCACCCCTCCACTTT.

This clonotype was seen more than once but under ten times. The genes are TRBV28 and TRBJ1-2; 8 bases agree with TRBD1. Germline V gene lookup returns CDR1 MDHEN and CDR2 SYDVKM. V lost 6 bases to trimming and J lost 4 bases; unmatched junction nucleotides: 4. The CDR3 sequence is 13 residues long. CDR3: CASRNTGGYGYTF. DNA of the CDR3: TGTGCCAGCAGGAACACAGGGGGCTATGGCTACACCTTC.

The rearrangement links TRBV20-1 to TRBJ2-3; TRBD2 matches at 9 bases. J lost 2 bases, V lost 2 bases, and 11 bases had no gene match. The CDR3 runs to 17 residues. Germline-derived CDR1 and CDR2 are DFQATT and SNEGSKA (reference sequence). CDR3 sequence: CSARMVAGVFYTDTQYF. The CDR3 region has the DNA TGCAGTGCTAGAATGGTAGCGGGAGTATTCTACACAGATACGCAGTATTTT.

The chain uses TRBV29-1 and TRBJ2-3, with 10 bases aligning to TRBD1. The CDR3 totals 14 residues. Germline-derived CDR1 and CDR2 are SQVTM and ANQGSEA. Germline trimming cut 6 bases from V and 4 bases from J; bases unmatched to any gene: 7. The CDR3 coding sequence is TGCAGCGTCGCGGACAGGGGGTCAGCAGATACGCAGTATTTT. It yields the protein CSVADRGSADTQYF.

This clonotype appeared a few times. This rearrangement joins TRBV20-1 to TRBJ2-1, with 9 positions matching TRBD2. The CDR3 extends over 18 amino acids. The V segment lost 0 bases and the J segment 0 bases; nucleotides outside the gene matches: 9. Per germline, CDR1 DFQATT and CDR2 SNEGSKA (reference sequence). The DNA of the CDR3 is TGCAGTGCTAGAGACCCCCTTGTTAGCGGGAGCTCCTACAATGAGCAGTTCTTC. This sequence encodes CSARDPLVSGSSYNEQFF.

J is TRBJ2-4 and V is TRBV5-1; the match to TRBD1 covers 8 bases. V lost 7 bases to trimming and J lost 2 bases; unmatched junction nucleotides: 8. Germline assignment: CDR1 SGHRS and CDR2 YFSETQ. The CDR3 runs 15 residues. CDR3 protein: CASRTGIETKNIQYF. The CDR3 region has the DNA TGCGCCAGCCGGACAGGGATTGAGACCAAAAACATTCAGTACTTC.

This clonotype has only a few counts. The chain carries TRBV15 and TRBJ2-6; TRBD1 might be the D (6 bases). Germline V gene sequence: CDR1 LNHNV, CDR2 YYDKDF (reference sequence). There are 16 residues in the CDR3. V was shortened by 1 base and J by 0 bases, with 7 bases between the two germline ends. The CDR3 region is CATSRAGVSGANVLTF. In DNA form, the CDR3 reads TGTGCCACCAGCAGAGCAGGGGTCTCTGGGGCCAACGTCCTGACTTTC. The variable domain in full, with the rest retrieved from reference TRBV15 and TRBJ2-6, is DAMVIQNPRYQVTQFGKPVTLSCSQTLNHNVMYWYQQKSSQAPKLLFHYYDKDFNNEADTPDNFQSRRPNTSFCFLDIRSPGLGDTAMYLCATSRAGVSGANVLTFGAGSRLTVL.

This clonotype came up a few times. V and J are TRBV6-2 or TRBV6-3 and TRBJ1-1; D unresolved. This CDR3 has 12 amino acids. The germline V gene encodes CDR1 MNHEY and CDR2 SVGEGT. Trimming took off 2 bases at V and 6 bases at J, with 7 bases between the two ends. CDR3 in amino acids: CASSYVLAEAFF. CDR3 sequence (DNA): TGTGCCAGCAGTTACGTGTTGGCTGAAGCTTTCTTT.

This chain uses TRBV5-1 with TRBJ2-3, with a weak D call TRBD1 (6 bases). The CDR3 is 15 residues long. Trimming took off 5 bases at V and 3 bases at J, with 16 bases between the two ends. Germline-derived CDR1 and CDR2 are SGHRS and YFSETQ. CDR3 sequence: CASSPPRQVTDTQYF. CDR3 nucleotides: TGCGCCAGCAGTCCCCCGAGACAGGTAACAGATACGCAGTATTTT. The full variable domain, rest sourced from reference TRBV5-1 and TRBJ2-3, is KAGVTQTPRYLIKTRGQQVTLSCSPISGHRSVSWYQQTPGQGLQFLFEYFSETQRNKGNFPGRFSGRQFSNSRSEMNVSTLELGDSALYLCASSPPRQVTDTQYFGPGTRLTVL.

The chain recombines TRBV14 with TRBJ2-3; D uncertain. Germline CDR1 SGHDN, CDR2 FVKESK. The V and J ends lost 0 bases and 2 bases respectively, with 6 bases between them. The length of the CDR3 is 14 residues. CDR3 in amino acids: CASSQDYPTDTQYF. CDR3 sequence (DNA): TGTGCCAGCAGCCAAGACTACCCCACAGATACGCAGTATTTT.

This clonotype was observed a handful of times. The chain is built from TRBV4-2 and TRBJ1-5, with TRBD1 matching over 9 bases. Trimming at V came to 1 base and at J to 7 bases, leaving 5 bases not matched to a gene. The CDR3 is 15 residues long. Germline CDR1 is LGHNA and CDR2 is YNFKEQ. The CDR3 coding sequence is TGTGCCAGCAGCCAAGGGGACAGGGCGACCCAGCCCCAGCATTTT. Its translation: CASSQGDRATQPQHF.

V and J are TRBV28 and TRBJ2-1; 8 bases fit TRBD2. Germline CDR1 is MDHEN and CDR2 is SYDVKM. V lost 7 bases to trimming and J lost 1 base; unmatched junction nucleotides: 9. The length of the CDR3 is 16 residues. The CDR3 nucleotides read TGTGCCAGCAATCTCTTTAGCGGGAATTCCTACAATGAGCAGTTCTTC. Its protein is CASNLFSGNSYNEQFF.

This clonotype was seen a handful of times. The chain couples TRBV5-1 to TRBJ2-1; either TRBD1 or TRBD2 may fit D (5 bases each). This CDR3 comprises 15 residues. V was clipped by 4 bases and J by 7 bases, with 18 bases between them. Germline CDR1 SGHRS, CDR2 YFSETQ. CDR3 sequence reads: CASSILSSGGNEQFF. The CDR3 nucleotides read TGCGCCAGCAGCATTCTCTCTAGTGGGGGAAATGAGCAGTTCTTC.